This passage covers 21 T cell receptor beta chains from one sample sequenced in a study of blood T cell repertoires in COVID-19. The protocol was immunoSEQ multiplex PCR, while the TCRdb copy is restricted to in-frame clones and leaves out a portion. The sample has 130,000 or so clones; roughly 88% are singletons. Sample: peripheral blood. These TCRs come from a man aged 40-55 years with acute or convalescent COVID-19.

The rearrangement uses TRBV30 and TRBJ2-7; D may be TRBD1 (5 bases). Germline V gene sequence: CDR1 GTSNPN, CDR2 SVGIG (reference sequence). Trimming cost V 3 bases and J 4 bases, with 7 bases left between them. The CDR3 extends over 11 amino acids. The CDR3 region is CAWSRQYEQYF. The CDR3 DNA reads TGTGCCTGGAGCAGACAGTACGAGCAGTACTTC.

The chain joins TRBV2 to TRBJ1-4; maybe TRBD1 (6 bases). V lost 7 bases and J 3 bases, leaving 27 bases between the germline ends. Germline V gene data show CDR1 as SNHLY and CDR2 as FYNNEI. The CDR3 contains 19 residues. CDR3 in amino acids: CASKAGTGRATSSNEKLFF. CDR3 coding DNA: TGTGCCAGCAAAGCCGGCACAGGGAGAGCCACTTCCTCTAATGAAAAACTGTTTTTT.

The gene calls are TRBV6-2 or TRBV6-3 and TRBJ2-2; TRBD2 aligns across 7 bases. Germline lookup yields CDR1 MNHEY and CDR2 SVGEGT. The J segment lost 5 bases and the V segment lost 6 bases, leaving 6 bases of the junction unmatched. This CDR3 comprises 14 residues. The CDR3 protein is CASSSSGLTGELFF. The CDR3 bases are TGTGCCAGCAGCTCTAGCGGTCTGACCGGGGAGCTGTTTTTT.

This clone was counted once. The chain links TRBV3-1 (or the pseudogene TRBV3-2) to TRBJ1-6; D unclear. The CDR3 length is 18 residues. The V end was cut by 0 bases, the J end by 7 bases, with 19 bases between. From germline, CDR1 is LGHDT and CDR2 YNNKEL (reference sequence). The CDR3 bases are TGTGCCAGCAGCCAAGAGCGTTCAGGAATCGCGCTGAATTCACCCCTCCACTTT. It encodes CASSQERSGIALNSPLHF.

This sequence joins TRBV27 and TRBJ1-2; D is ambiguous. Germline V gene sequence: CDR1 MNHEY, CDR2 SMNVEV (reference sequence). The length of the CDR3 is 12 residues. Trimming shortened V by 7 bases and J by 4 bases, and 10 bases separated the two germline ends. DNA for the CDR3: TGTGCCAGCACGGCAGGCCTCTATGGCTACACCTTC. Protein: CASTAGLYGYTF.

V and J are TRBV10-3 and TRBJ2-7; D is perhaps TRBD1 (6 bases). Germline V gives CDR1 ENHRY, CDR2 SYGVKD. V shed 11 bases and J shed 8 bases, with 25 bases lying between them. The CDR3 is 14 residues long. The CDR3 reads CASSISGAPSQQYF. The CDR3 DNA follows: TGTGCCTCCTCCATTTCAGGGGCGCCGTCCCAGCAGTACTTC.

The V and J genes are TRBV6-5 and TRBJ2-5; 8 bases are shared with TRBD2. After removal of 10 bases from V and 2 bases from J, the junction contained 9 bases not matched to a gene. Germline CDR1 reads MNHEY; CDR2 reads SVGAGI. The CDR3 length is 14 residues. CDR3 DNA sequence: TGTGCCACCGAGCGGGAGTGGCAACAAGAGACCCAGTACTTC. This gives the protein CATEREWQQETQYF.

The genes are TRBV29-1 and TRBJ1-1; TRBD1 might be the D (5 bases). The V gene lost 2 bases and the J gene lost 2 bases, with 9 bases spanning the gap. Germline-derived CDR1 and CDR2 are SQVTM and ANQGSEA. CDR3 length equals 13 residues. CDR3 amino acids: CSVELGGNTEAFF. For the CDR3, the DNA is TGCAGCGTTGAATTGGGGGGAAACACTGAAGCTTTCTTT.

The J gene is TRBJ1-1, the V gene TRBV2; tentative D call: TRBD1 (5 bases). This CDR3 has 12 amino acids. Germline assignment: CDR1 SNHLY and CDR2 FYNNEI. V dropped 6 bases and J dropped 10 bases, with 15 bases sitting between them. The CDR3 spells CASRGDSLRAFF. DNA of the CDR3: TGTGCCAGCAGGGGTGACAGCCTGAGAGCTTTCTTT.

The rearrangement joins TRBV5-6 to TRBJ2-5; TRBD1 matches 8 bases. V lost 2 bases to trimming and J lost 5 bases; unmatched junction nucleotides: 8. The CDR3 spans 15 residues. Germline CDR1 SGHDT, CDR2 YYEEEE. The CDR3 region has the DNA TGTGCCAGCAGCTTACGAGGTCAGGGGGCCGAGACCCAGTACTTC. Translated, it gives CASSLRGQGAETQYF. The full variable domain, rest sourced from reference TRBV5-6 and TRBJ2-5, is DAGVTQSPTHLIKTRGQQVTLRCSPKSGHDTVSWYQQALGQGPQFIFQYYEEEERQRGNFPDRFSGHQFPNYSSELNVNALLLGDSALYLCASSLRGQGAETQYFGPGTRLLVL.

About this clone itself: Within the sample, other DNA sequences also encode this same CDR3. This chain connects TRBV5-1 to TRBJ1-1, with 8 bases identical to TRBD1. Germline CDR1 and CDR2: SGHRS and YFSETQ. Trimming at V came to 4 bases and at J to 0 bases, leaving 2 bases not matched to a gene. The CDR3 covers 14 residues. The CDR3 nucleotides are TGCGCCAGCAGCCTACAGGGGGTGAACACTGAAGCTTTCTTT. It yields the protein CASSLQGVNTEAFF.

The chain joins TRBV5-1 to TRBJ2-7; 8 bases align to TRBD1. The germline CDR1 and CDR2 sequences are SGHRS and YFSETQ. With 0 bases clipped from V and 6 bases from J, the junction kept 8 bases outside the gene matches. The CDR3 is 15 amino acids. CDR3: CASSLADRDLSEQYF. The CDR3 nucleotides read TGCGCCAGCAGCTTGGCGGACAGGGACTTGTCCGAGCAGTACTTC.

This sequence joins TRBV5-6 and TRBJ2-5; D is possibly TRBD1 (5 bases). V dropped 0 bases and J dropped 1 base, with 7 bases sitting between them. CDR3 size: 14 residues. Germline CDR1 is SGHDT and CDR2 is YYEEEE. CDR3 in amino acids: CASSLGTGQETQYF. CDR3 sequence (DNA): TGTGCCAGCAGCTTGGGAACAGGCCAAGAGACCCAGTACTTC.

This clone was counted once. CDR3 bases: TGTGCCAGCAGCCAAGATCGATTACTAGCGGGTTTTACAGATACGCAGTATTTT. This translates into CASSQDRLLAGFTDTQYF. The chain links TRBV4-2 to TRBJ2-3; 9 positions agree with TRBD2. Germline V gives CDR1 LGHNA, CDR2 YNFKEQ. The CDR3 has 18 amino acids. V lost 0 bases and J lost 3; bases outside the gene matches: 10.

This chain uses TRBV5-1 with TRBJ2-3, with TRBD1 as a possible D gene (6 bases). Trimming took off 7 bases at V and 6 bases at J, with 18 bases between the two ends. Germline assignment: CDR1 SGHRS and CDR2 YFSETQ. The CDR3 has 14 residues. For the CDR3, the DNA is TGCGCCAGCTTTTCGGACAGTCCCCTGGATACGCAGTATTTT. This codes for CASFSDSPLDTQYF. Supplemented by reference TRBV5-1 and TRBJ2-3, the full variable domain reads KAGVTQTPRYLIKTRGQQVTLSCSPISGHRSVSWYQQTPGQGLQFLFEYFSETQRNKGNFPGRFSGRQFSNSRSEMNVSTLELGDSALYLCASFSDSPLDTQYFGPGTRLTVL.

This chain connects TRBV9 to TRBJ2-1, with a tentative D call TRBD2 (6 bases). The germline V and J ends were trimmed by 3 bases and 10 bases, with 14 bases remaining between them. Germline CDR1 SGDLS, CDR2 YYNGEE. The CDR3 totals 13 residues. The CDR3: CASSGSGLGEQFF. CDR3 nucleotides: TGTGCCAGCAGCGGCAGCGGGCTAGGCGAGCAGTTCTTC.

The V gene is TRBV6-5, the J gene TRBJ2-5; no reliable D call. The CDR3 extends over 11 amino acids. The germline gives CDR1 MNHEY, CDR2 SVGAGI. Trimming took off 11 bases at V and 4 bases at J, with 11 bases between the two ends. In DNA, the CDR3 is TGTGCCGGTCTAGGTGTAGAGACCCAGTACTTC. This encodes CAGLGVETQYF.

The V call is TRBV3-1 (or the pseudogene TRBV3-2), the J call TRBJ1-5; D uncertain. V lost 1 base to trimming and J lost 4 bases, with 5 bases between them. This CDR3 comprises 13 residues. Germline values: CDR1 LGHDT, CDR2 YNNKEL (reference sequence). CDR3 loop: CASSQGGNQPQHF. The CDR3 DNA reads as TGTGCCAGCAGCCAAGGAGGGAATCAGCCCCAGCATTTT.

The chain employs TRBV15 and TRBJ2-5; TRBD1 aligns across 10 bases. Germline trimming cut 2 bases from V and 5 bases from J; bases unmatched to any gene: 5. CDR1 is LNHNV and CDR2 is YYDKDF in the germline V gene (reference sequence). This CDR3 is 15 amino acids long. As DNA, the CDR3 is TGTGCCACCAGCAGATCTCCGGGACAGGGGGAGACCCAGTACTTC. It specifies CATSRSPGQGETQYF.

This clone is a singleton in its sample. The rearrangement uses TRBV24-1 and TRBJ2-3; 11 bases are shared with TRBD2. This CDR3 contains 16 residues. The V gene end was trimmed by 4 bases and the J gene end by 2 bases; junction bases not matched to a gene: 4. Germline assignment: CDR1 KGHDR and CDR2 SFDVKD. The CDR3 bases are TGTGCCACCAGTGACCCGACTAGCGGGGCCACAGATACGCAGTATTTT. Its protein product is CATSDPTSGATDTQYF.

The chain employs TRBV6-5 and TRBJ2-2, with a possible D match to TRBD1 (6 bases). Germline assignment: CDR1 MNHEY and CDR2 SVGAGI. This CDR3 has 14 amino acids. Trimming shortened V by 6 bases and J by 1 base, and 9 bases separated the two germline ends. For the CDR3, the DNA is TGTGCCAGCAGCCCGACAGGGAACACCGGGGAGCTGTTTTTT. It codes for CASSPTGNTGELFF.